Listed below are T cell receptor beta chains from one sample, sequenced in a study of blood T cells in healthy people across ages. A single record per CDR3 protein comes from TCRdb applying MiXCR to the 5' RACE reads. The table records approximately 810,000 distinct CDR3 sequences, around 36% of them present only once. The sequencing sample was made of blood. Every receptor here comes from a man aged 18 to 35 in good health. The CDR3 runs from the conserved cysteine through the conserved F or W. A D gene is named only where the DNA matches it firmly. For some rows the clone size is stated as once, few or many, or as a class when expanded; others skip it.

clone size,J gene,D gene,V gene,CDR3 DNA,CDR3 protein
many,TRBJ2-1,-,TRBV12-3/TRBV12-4,TGTGCCAGCAGTCCCCGACAGGCCCTCTACAATGAGCAGTTCTTC,CASSPRQALYNEQFF
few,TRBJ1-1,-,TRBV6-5,TGTGCCAGCAGTGATCTGGTTATGAACACTGAAGCTTTCTTT,CASSDLVMNTEAFF
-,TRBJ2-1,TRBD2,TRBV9,TGTGCCAGCAGCCCCTCCCCCGGGACTAGCGGCCGACGTGAGCAGTTCTTC,CASSPSPGTSGRREQFF
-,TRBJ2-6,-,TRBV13,TGTGCCAGCAGCTTAGGGTCGGGCCGCACCTCTGGGGCCAACGTCCTGACTTTC,CASSLGSGRTSGANVLTF
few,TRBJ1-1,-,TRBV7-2,TGTGCCAGCAGCTTCAGTGGACGGTTGAACACTGAAGCTTTCTTT,CASSFSGRLNTEAFF
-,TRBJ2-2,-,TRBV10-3,TGTGCCATCAGTGAGCAAACTAACACCGGGGAGCTGTTTTTT,CAISEQTNTGELFF
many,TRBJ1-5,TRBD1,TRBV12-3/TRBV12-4,TGTGCCAGCAGCCTCAAACCGGGACAGGGCAATCAGCCCCAGCATTTT,CASSLKPGQGNQPQHF
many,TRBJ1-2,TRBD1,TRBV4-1,TGCGCCAGCAGCCAAACCCCGACAGGGGGCTATGGCTACACCTTC,CASSQTPTGGYGYTF
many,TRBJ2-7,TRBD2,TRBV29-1,TGCAGCGTTGAAGATCGCCCTAGCGGCGAGACTAACTACGAGCAGTACTTC,CSVEDRPSGETNYEQYF
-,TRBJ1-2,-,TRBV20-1,TGCAGTGCTAGCGACGTACAGGACGGGGTAAACTATGGCTACACCTTC,CSASDVQDGVNYGYTF
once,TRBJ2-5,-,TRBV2,TGTGCCAGCAGTGAATCAGCGAAAGAGACCCAGTACTTC,CASSESAKETQYF
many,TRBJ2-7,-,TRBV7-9,TGTGCCAGCAGCTCCAGGGTCTCCTACGAGCAGTACTTC,CASSSRVSYEQYF
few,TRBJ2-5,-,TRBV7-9,TGTGCCAGCGGACACCTTACTAATAGGGTGGGAGAGACCCAGTACTTC,CASGHLTNRVGETQYF
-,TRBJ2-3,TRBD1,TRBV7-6,TGTGCCAGCAGCTTAGCATTGACAGGGCTAAACACAGATACGCAGTATTTT,CASSLALTGLNTDTQYF
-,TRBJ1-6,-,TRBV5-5,TGTGCCAGCAGCGGAAACAGGGTCATCGGTTCACCCCTCCACTTT,CASSGNRVIGSPLHF
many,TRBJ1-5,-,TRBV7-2,TGTGCCAGCAGCTTAGACATCAATCAGCCCCAGCATTTT,CASSLDINQPQHF
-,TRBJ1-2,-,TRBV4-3,TGCGCCAGCAGCCAAGATCGAGCAGGAATTGTTTCTGGCTACACCTTC,CASSQDRAGIVSGYTF
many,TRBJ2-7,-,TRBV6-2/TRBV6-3,TGTGCCAGCAGCTACCTCGTCTACGAGCAGTACTTC,CASSYLVYEQYF
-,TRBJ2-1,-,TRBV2,TGTGCCAGCAGTGAAGCCGAATCGCCTCCAGATGAGCAGTTCTTC,CASSEAESPPDEQFF
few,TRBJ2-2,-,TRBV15,TGTGCCACCCAGATGGGGTACACCGGGGAGCTGTTTTTT,CATQMGYTGELFF
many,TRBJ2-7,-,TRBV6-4,TGTGCCAGCAATCCCGGGGACCGATACTACGAGCAGTACTTC,CASNPGDRYYEQYF
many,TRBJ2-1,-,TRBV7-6,TGTGCCAGCAGCTTAGTGATCTACAATGAGCAGTTCTTC,CASSLVIYNEQFF
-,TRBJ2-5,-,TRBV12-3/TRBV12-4,TGTGCCAGCAGCATCGAGGGGTTGTTCCAGTACTTC,CASSIEGLFQYF
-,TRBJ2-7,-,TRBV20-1,TGCAGTGCTGACAGAGCCTCCTACGAGCAGTACTTC,CSADRASYEQYF
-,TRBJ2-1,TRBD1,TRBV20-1,TGCAGTGCTAGACGGGACCGATGGACAGGGGGCTTGGTTGAGCAGTTCTTC,CSARRDRWTGGLVEQFF
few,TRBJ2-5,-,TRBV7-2,TGTGCCAGCAGCTGGATGGCAGGGCAAGAGACCCAGTACTTC,CASSWMAGQETQYF
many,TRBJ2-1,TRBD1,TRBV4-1,TGCGCCAGCAGCCAAGATCGACAGGGGTGGAATGAGCAGTTCTTC,CASSQDRQGWNEQFF
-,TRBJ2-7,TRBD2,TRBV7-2,TGTGCCAGCAGCCCCCGACCGGGACTAAATCTTATACAATCCTACGAGCAGTACTTC,CASSPRPGLNLIQSYEQYF
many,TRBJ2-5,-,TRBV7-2,TGTGCCAGCAGCTCAGGAGAGACCCAGTACTTC,CASSSGETQYF
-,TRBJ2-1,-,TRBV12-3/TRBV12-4,TGTGCCAGCAGTTCCGTGCGGGGCGCTGGAGGGTACAATGAGCAGTTCTTC,CASSSVRGAGGYNEQFF
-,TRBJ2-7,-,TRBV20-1,TGCAGTGCTAGCCGGACTACGACTGTCCACGAGCAGTACTTC,CSASRTTTVHEQYF
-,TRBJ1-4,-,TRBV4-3,TGCGCCAGCAGCCAAGATCGCTCGGATGAAAAACTGTTTTTT,CASSQDRSDEKLFF
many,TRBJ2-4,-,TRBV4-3,TGCGCCAGCAGCCAAGGGGTACAGTTGAAAAACATTCAGTACTTC,CASSQGVQLKNIQYF
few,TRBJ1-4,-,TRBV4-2,TGTGCCAGCAGCCAAGACGCGGGACCGGCCGGGAAAAAACTGTTTTTT,CASSQDAGPAGKKLFF
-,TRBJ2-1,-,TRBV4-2,TGTGCCAGCAGCCAAGATCAGTCCCAAGAGACCCAGTTCTTC,CASSQDQSQETQFF
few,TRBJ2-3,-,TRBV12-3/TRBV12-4,TGTGCCAGCAGCCCCGCGCAAGATACAACAGTTACGCAGTATTTT,CASSPAQDTTVTQYF
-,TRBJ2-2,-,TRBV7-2,TGTGCCAGCAGCTCTATCTCCTCGCTCGGGGAGCTGTTTTTT,CASSSISSLGELFF
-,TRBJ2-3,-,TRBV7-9,TGTGCCAGCAGCCCCCCCCGGCCCCCGGGGACAGATACGCAGTATTTT,CASSPPRPPGTDTQYF
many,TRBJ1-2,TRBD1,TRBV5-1,TGCGCCAGCAGCCCACGGACAGGGACCATACCCTATGGCTACACCTTC,CASSPRTGTIPYGYTF
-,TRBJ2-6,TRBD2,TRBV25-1,TGTGCCAGCAGTGCTCTCGGACTAGCCTTTGGGGCCAACGTCCTGACTTTC,CASSALGLAFGANVLTF
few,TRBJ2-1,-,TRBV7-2,TGTGCCAGCAGCTCCCAGAGTAGTCCGAGCTCCTACAATGAGCAGTTCTTC,CASSSQSSPSSYNEQFF
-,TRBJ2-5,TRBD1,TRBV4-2,TGTGCCAGCAGCCAAGACAAGGACAGGGGAGAGACCCAGTACTTC,CASSQDKDRGETQYF
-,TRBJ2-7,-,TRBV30,TGTGCCTGGAGGCCCCAGAGGGCAACCTACGAGCAGTACTTC,CAWRPQRATYEQYF
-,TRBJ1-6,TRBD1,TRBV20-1,TGCAGTGCTAGAGTCGCCAGACAGGGATTCTCACCCCTCCACTTT,CSARVARQGFSPLHF
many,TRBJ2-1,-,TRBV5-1,TGCGCCAGCCAAGACCGCCACGAGCAGTTCTTC,CASQDRHEQFF
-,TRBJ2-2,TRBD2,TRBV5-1,TGCGCCAGCAGCTTGCGTGGGCTAGCGGGGGACCAGGGCACCGGGGAGCTGTTTTTT,CASSLRGLAGDQGTGELFF
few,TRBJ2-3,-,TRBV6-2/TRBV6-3,TGTGCCAGCGGGACGGAGACCACAGATACGCAGTATTTT,CASGTETTDTQYF
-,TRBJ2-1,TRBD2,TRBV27,TGTGCCAGCAGTTTATCGGCCCCACGACTAGCGGGGGGAGTGTCCTACAATGAGCAGTTCTTC,CASSLSAPRLAGGVSYNEQFF
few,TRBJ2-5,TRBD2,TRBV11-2,TGTGCCAGCGGCCCAGGGACTAGCGGGGGGGTGGGGACCCAGTACTTC,CASGPGTSGGVGTQYF
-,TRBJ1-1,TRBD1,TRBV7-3,TGTGCCAGCAGCTCCGACAGGGACACTGAAGCTTTCTTT,CASSSDRDTEAFF
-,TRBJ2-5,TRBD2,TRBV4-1,TGCGCCAGCAGCCAAGGGACTAGCGGGGGAAATGAGCAGTACTTC,CASSQGTSGGNEQYF
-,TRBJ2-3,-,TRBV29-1,TGCAGCGTCCGCGGGACACTCACAGATACGCAGTATTTT,CSVRGTLTDTQYF
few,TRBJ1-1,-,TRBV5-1,TGCGCCAGCAGCTTGGGGCAGACGGGTATGAACACTGAAGCTTTCTTT,CASSLGQTGMNTEAFF
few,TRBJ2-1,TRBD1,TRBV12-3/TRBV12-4,TGTGCCAGCAGTTTAAGGGGACAGGTGGACAATGAGCAGTTCTTC,CASSLRGQVDNEQFF
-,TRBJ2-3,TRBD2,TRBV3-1,TGTGCCAGCAGCCCACTAGCGGGGGGGATTCTCACAGATACGCAGTATTTT,CASSPLAGGILTDTQYF